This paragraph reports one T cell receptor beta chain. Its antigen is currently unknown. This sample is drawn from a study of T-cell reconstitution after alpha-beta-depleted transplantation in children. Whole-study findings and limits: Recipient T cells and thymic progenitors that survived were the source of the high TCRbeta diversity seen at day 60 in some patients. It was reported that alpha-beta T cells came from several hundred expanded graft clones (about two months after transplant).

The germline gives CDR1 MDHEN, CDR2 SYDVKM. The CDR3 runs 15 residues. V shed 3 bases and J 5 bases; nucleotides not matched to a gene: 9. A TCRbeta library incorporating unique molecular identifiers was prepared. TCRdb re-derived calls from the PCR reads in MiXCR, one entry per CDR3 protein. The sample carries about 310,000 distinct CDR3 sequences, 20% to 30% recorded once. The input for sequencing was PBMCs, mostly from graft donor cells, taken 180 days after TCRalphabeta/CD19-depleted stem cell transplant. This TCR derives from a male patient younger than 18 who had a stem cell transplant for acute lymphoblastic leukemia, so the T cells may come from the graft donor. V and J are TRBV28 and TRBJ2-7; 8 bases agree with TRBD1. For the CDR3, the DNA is TGTGCCAGCAGTTTGGAGGACAGGGTAAGGAACGAGCAGTACTTC. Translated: CASSLEDRVRNEQYF.